This T cell receptor (beta chain) was documented in a study of metastatic and nonmetastatic thyroid tumors (dated by TCRdb to about 2020). In the study overall: Repertoires were compared across peripheral blood and tumor or nodule tissue samples from malignant and benign thyroid patients.

Libraries came from PCR. Sequenced using an Illumina HiSeq 4000. High-throughput sequencing was used to profile the TCR beta-chain CDR3 region of each patient. The study's processing was this. A classifier to discriminate distant-metastatic papillary thyroid cancer patients was built from CDR3 differences across clinicopathological groups. The Shannon index was used to measure repertoire diversity, and the Morisita-Horn index was used to measure how similar tumor and blood repertoires were. TCRdb passed the public sequencing reads through fastp at Q25 and MiXCR, retaining productive beta sequences. These V and J calls derive from TCRdb rather than the authors' analysis. The sample profile shows 4,000 to 5,500 clones; approximately 22% of them were found once. The leading ten clones occupy around a fifth of the sample. Before undergoing thyroid surgery, none of the patients had been given any kind of treatment. Using T-cell receptor beta sequencing, the researchers looked back retrospectively at clinical samples from patients, gathered between the early 2010s and the late 2010s.

This clone is medium-sized (0.01 to 0.1%). No cognate antigen has been identified for it. No base quality values were provided; no much bigger clone lies one nucleotide off. What the authors observed across the whole study: In both blood and tumor samples, TCR beta diversity was reported to be significantly higher in malignant tumors than in benign nodules.

The sequence was collected from a male donor with papillary thyroid cancer or a benign thyroid nodule (not recorded which). Some clones in this sample may be carry-over from other donors' samples. The sequencing input was tumor tissue.

The DNA sequence reads TGTGCCAGCAGTTATCTAGGGGAGCAGTACTTC. It is translated as CASSYLGEQYF. Recombination linked TRBV6-2 or TRBV6-3 to TRBJ2-7, with no confident D gene call. V is cut by 3 bases and J by 7 bases, and the space between the germline ends is 7 bases. In the germline V gene, CDR1 corresponds to MNHEY and CDR2 to SVGEGT. Measured from the cysteine to the phenylalanine, the CDR3 is 11 residues long. Only CDR3 DNA remains: 33 bases, in frame from the first base.